This TCR beta chain was identified during a study of identical twins' blood T cells. TCRdb used MiXCR to reprocess the 5' RACE reads, holding one entry per CDR3 protein. The table lists around 380,000 distinct CDR3 sequences, about 28% of them singletons, with 6.1% in the top ten. The germline V gene has CDR1 MNHEY and CDR2 SVGEGT. The CDR3 runs 14 residues. The V end lost 2 bases, the J end lost 6 bases, and 13 bases lay between the germline ends. The sequenced material came from PBMCs. The chain combines TRBV6-2 or TRBV6-3 with TRBJ1-1; D possibly corresponds to TRBD1 (6 bases). This sequence originates from a woman aged 18-50 years in good health. This chain's CDR3 is CASSYPGEDPEAFF. In nucleotides, the CDR3 is TGTGCCAGCAGTTACCCAGGGGAGGATCCTGAAGCTTTCTTT.